This T cell receptor beta chain was found in a study of memory CD4+ T cells and cytomegalovirus serostatus. Findings and limits, study-wide: The CMV-associated TCR signature appears largely within the CD4+ memory repertoire.

The sort gate was single viable CD3+CD4+CD8-CD45RO+ cells for memory CD4+ T cells. Serum IgG to CMV pp150, pp28, p38 and p52 defined serostatus. About this clone itself: Its antigen is unidentified.

Profiling relied on immunoSEQ multiplex PCR, and the TCRdb table lists in-frame clones only, not all of them. The sample includes over 25,000 clones, 76% of them seen just once. The CDR3 is made up of 13 amino acids. In germline, CDR1 is MNHEY, CDR2 SMNVEV (reference sequence). Trimming cost V 5 bases and J 0 bases, with 7 bases left between them. Sequencing was performed on memory CD4+ T cells from blood. This receptor was obtained from an adult in good health and CMV-seronegative. This chain links TRBV27 with TRBJ1-2; unclear D gene. The CDR3 DNA reads as TGTGCCAGCAGTCGATCATCTAACTATGGCTACACCTTC. Protein sequence: CASSRSSNYGYTF.